The TCR beta chain described here comes from a study of blood T cell repertoires in COVID-19. Study information: PBMCs, B-cell-depleted T cells, or T cells provided the cDNA or gDNA that made up the material.

The cohort comprised adults aged about 18 to 100 years residing in approximately 22 US areas. Grouping used clinical history reported by participants in a survey and questionnaire. Looked up from germline, CDR1 is MDHEN and CDR2 is SYDVKM. Trimming removed 4 bases at V and 12 bases at J, with 13 bases between. The CDR3 runs 12 residues. Per the original methods: Estimated nucleated cell counts came from reference gene primer amplification. Clones were read by immunoSEQ multiplex PCR, and TCRdb kept only the in-frame ones, dropping some. That table gives V, J and clone size, and the DNA gave D and trimming. The table includes 200,000 to 250,000 clones, 70% to 90% detected once.

The sequence derives from a middle-aged woman with acute COVID-19. Material for sequencing was PBMCs or T cells enriched from blood (not recorded which). The chain couples TRBV28 to TRBJ2-1, with D possibly being TRBD2 (6 bases). The CDR3 here is CASSSTGEVQFF. The CDR3 DNA sequence: TGTGCCAGCAGTTCAACGGGAGAGGTGCAGTTCTTC.